This T cell receptor (beta chain) originates from a study of OX40 agonist ivuxolimab in advanced cancers. The overall study: A male proportion of 82.7% was recorded, with mean age approximately 60 years and range roughly 23 to 90.

Study-wide findings and caveats: Clonal expansion by week 6 occurred in CD4+ and CD8+ blood T cells (at 0.1 to 3.0 mg/kg). Still undetermined is the antigen specificity of the expanded peripheral T cells.

The CDR3 spans 15 residues. Germline V gene sequence: CDR1 SGHVS, CDR2 FQNEAQ. V shed 1 base and J shed 5 bases, with 11 bases lying between them. Data came from immunoSEQ multiplex PCR; TCRdb stores just in-frame clones and leaves some out. Found here are some 62,000 clones, just under 85% of them singletons; the top ten hold 9.8%. Notes on this clone: Its antigen remains unidentified.

The rearrangement joins TRBV7-8 to TRBJ1-4; D call uncertain. This sample comprised CD4+ or CD8+ T cells sorted from blood, obtained in a trial of the OX40 agonist ivuxolimab. The sequence was obtained from an adult with an advanced solid tumor such as melanoma, head and neck, liver or kidney cancer. For the CDR3, the DNA is TGTGCCAGCAGCTTAGATCTTGGGCAAAATGAAAAACTGTTTTTT. Translation: CASSLDLGQNEKLFF. The full variable domain, with the rest looked up from reference TRBV7-8 and TRBJ1-4, is GAGVSQSPRYKVAKRGQDVALRCDPISGHVSLFWYQQALGQGPEFLTYFQNEAQLDKSGLPSDRFFAERPEGSVSTLKIQRTQQEDSAVYLCASSLDLGQNEKLFFGSGTQLSVL.